This T cell receptor (beta chain) came from a study of cytomegalovirus exposure and HLA in healthy donors. Study results and limitations: A later analysis showed that HLA-associated TCR beta chains had undergone more clonal expansion than equally common others.

The PCR employed 60 Vbeta primers together with 13 Jbeta primers. The protocol was immunoSEQ multiplex PCR, while the TCRdb copy is restricted to in-frame clones and leaves out a portion. The repertoire includes about 95,000 clones, 65% to 90% of them detected once, and less than 4% sits in the top ten. The CDR3 runs to 16 residues. The table lists this clone with a count of one. Its target is not known. The specimen sequenced was PBMCs. This TCR came from a man aged 30 to 39 in good health and CMV-seropositive. This chain links TRBV21-1 with TRBJ2-2; TRBD2 is the table's D call and was not checked against the DNA. TRBV21-1 is a documented pseudogene. In DNA, the CDR3 is TGTGCCAGCAGCGGATTAGCGGGAGGGCCAACCGGGGAGCTGTTTTTT. Protein sequence: CASSGLAGGPTGELFF.